Following are 15 T cell receptor beta chains from one sample sequenced in a study of T cell changes during pregnancy in multiple sclerosis. This table comes from immunoSEQ multiplex PCR, and its TCRdb copy is limited to in-frame clones, with some not included. The table records about 73,000 clones, roughly 90% of them present only once. This specimen was peripheral blood, taken after pregnancy. These receptors originate from a female donor in good health, enrolled as a control in a pregnancy study.

This rearrangement joins TRBV15 to TRBJ2-1; D possibly corresponds to TRBD1 (6 bases). From germline, CDR1 is LNHNV and CDR2 YYDKDF (reference sequence). CDR3 length equals 16 residues. V was shortened by 3 bases and J by 4 bases, with 16 bases between the two germline ends. The CDR3 DNA follows: TGTGCCACCAGCAGCGACAGGTTCGGTCGGTACAATGAGCAGTTCTTC. Translation gives CATSSDRFGRYNEQFF. Looking up the rest from reference TRBV15 and TRBJ2-1 gives the full variable domain: DAMVIQNPRYQVTQFGKPVTLSCSQTLNHNVMYWYQQKSSQAPKLLFHYYDKDFNNEADTPDNFQSRRPNTSFCFLDIRSPGLGDTAMYLCATSSDRFGRYNEQFFGPGTRLTVL.

With respect to this clone: Other nucleotide sequences in the sample specify the same CDR3. This chain links TRBV30 with TRBJ2-7, with D perhaps matching TRBD1 (6 bases). Germline V gene sequence: CDR1 GTSNPN, CDR2 SVGIG (reference sequence). The V end lost 4 bases, the J end lost 2 bases, and 9 bases lay between the germline ends. The CDR3 consists of 12 residues. CDR3: CAWKQGTYEQYF. In DNA, the CDR3 is TGTGCCTGGAAACAGGGAACCTACGAGCAGTACTTC.

The V gene is TRBV6-1, the J gene TRBJ1-2; 7 bases are shared with TRBD1. Trimming took 1 base from V and 4 from J; bases not matched to a gene: 3. Per the germline V gene, CDR1 is MNHNS and CDR2 is SASEGT. CDR3 length: 14 amino acids. The CDR3 coding sequence is TGTGCCAGCAGTGAAGAGGCAGGGGGCTATGGCTACACCTTC. Amino acid sequence: CASSEEAGGYGYTF.

This chain joins TRBV29-1 and TRBJ1-1; tentative D call: TRBD1 (5 bases). Trimming cost V 2 bases and J 1 base, with 14 bases left between them. This CDR3 has 15 amino acids. Germline V gene lookup returns CDR1 SQVTM and CDR2 ANQGSEA. CDR3 residues: CSVEIWGEQNTEAFF. As DNA, the CDR3 is TGCAGCGTTGAAATCTGGGGGGAACAGAACACTGAAGCTTTCTTT.

This chain links TRBV4-2 with TRBJ2-5; 7 bases fit TRBD2. Germline assignment: CDR1 LGHNA and CDR2 YNFKEQ. With V trimmed by 0 bases and J by 1 base, 8 bases remained unmatched. This CDR3 region has 17 residues. CDR3 bases: TGTGCCAGCAGCCAAGAGGGTCTAGCGGCTCTCCAAGAGACCCAGTACTTC. Translating it yields CASSQEGLAALQETQYF.

The chain joins TRBV10-3 to TRBJ2-1; 8 bases match TRBD2. Germline V gene data show CDR1 as ENHRY and CDR2 as SYGVKD. V was pared by 4 bases and J by 8 bases, with 4 bases of the junction left unmatched. The CDR3 sequence is 13 residues long. CDR3 sequence: CAISGREGDEQFF. Written as DNA, the CDR3 is TGTGCCATCAGTGGTCGGGAGGGTGATGAGCAGTTCTTC.

The CDR3 reads CASNPTGGRGGYTF. The CDR3 region has the DNA TGTGCCAGCAACCCGACAGGGGGCAGAGGTGGCTACACCTTC. V gene TRBV9 combines with J gene TRBJ1-2, with 10 bases aligning to TRBD1. V dropped 6 bases and J dropped 7; count of bases not matched to a gene: 9. Germline CDR1 SGDLS, CDR2 YYNGEE. This CDR3 spans 14 amino acids. Together with reference TRBV9 and TRBJ1-2, the CDR3 gives the full variable domain: DSGVTQTPKHLITATGQRVTLRCSPRSGDLSVYWYQQSLDQGLQFLIQYYNGEERAKGNILERFSAQQFPDLHSELNLSSLELGDSALYFCASNPTGGRGGYTFGSGTRLTVV.

The rearrangement joins TRBV5-1 to TRBJ2-2; 14 bases are shared with TRBD2. The junction had 6 bases not matched to a gene; V was cut back by 0 bases and J by 2 bases. Per germline, CDR1 SGHRS and CDR2 YFSETQ. This CDR3 has 19 amino acids. The CDR3 sequence is CASSLGGLAGGPNTGELFF. The DNA for the CDR3 is TGCGCCAGCAGCTTGGGTGGACTAGCGGGGGGACCAAACACCGGGGAGCTGTTTTTT.

The V gene is TRBV18, the J gene TRBJ1-5, with a possible D match to TRBD1 (5 bases). Trimming took off 3 bases at V and 0 bases at J, with 12 bases between the two ends. Germline loops: CDR1 KGHSH, CDR2 LQKENI. This CDR3 has 16 amino acids. CDR3 sequence (DNA): TGTGCCAGCTCACCCCCAGGGTTGAATAGCAATCAGCCCCAGCATTTT. Its translation: CASSPPGLNSNQPQHF.

The rearrangement links TRBV6-4 to TRBJ1-5, with 12 positions matching TRBD1. V lost 2 bases and J lost 0; bases outside the gene matches: 14. The length of the CDR3 is 21 residues. Germline CDR1 is MRHNA and CDR2 is SNTAGT. CDR3 sequence (DNA): TGTGCCAGCAGTGACCCACCAGTTGGGACAGGGGGCGAGTATAGCAATCAGCCCCAGCATTTT. This gives the protein CASSDPPVGTGGEYSNQPQHF.

Only one count was recorded for this clone. The V and J genes are TRBV6-1 and TRBJ2-1; D unresolved. With 3 bases removed from V and 5 bases from J, the gap between germline ends came to 17 bases. The CDR3 contains 16 residues. Germline CDR1 reads MNHNS; CDR2 reads SASEGT. The CDR3 sequence is CASSEAQAGVHNEQFF. The CDR3 region has the DNA TGTGCCAGCAGTGAGGCCCAGGCTGGCGTCCACAATGAGCAGTTCTTC.

V gene TRBV7-8 combines with J gene TRBJ2-6; D is unresolved. The CDR3 loop spans 15 amino acids. CDR1 and CDR2 from the germline V gene are SGHVS and FQNEAQ. V was clipped by 5 bases and J by 0 bases, with 8 bases between them. The CDR3 DNA follows: TGTGCCAGCAGCCGCAGAAGCTCTGGGGCCAACGTCCTGACTTTC. Translating gives CASSRRSSGANVLTF.

V is TRBV7-9 and J is TRBJ2-3; 11 bases fit TRBD2. This CDR3 spans 16 amino acids. The trim removed 0 bases at V and 2 bases at J, leaving 1 base unmatched. Germline V gene lookup returns CDR1 SEHNR and CDR2 FQNEAQ (reference sequence). CDR3 protein: CASSLASGGATDTQYF. CDR3 nucleotide sequence: TGTGCCAGCAGCTTAGCTAGCGGGGGGGCCACAGATACGCAGTATTTT.

This clone has ten or more counts. The V gene is TRBV30, the J gene TRBJ2-7; maybe TRBD2 (5 bases). This CDR3 comprises 12 residues. In germline, CDR1 is GTSNPN, CDR2 SVGIG (reference sequence). Trimming shortened V by 2 bases and J by 1 base, and 6 bases separated the two germline ends. The CDR3 nucleotides are TGTGCCTGGAGTACGGGATCCTACGAGCAGTACTTC. Protein: CAWSTGSYEQYF.

The rearrangement uses TRBV4-2 and TRBJ1-1; TRBD1 might be the D (5 bases). This CDR3 is 14 amino acids long. V was shortened by 0 bases and J by 1 base, with 6 bases between the two germline ends. Germline V gives CDR1 LGHNA, CDR2 YNFKEQ. The DNA for the CDR3 is TGTGCCAGCAGCCAAGAAGGGGCGAACACTGAAGCTTTCTTT. Its protein product is CASSQEGANTEAFF.